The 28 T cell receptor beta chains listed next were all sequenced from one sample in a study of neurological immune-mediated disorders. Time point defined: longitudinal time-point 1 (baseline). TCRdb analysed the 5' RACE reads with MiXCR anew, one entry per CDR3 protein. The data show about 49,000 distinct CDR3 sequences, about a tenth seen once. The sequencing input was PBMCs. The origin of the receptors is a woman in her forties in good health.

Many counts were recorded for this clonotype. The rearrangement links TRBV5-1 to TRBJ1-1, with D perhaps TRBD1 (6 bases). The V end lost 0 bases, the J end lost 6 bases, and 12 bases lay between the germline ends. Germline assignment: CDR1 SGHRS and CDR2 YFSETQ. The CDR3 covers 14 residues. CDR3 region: CASSLAGVDAEAFF. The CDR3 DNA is TGCGCCAGCAGCTTGGCAGGGGTGGACGCTGAAGCTTTCTTT.

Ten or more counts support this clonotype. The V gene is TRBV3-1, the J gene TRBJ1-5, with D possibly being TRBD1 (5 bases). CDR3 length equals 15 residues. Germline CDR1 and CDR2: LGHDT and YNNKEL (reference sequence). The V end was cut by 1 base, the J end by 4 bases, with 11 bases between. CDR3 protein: CASSQVPGINQPQHF. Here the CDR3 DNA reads TGTGCCAGCAGCCAAGTCCCAGGGATTAATCAGCCCCAGCATTTT.

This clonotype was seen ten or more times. The CDR3 reads CASSLFTRDEAFF. The CDR3 DNA reads TGTGCCAGCAGTTTATTCACCCGAGATGAAGCTTTCTTT. This chain joins TRBV12-3 or TRBV12-4 and TRBJ1-1; D remains unclear. CDR3 length: 13 amino acids. The V end was cut by 2 bases, the J end by 7 bases, with 11 bases between.

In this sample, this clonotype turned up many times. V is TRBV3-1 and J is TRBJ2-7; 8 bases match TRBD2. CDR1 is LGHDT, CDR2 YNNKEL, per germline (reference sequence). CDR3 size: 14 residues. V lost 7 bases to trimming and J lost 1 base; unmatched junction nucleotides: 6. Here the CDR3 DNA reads TGTGCCAGCAAGGTAGCGGGACCTTCCTACGAGCAGTACTTC. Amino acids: CASKVAGPSYEQYF.

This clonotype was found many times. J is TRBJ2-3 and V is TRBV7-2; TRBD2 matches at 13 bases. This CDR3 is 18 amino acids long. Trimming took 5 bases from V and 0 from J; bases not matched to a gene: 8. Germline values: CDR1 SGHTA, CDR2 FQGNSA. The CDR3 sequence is CASSKGTSGGVSTDTQYF. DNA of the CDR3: TGTGCCAGCAGCAAGGGCACTAGCGGGGGGGTTAGCACAGATACGCAGTATTTT.

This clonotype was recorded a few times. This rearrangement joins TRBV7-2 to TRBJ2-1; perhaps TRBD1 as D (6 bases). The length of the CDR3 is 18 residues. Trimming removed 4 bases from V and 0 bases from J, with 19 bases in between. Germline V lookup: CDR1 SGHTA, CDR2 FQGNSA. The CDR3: CASSSHPGQGSSYNEQFF. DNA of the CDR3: TGTGCCAGCAGCTCGCATCCGGGACAAGGGAGCTCCTACAATGAGCAGTTCTTC. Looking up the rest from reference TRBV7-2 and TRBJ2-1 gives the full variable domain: GAGVSQSPSNKVTEKGKDVELRCDPISGHTALYWYRQSLGQGLEFLIYFQGNSAPDKSGLPSDRFSAERTGGSVSTLTIQRTQQEDSAVYLCASSSHPGQGSSYNEQFFGPGTRLTVL.

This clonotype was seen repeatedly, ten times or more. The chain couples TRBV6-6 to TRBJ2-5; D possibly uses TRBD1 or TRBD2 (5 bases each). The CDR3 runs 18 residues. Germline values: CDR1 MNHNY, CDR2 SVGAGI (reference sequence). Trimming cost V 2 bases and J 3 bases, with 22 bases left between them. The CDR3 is CASSYRAAPGLFEETQYF. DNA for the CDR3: TGTGCCAGCAGTTACCGAGCCGCCCCGGGGCTGTTCGAAGAGACCCAGTACTTC.

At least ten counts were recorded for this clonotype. The CDR3 nucleotides read TGTGCCAGCAGTTCGGGACAGGGAGGGGAGCAGTTCTTC. Translating gives CASSSGQGGEQFF. The gene calls are TRBV6-2 or TRBV6-3 and TRBJ2-1; 9 nucleotides match TRBD1. Germline-derived CDR1 and CDR2 are MNHEY and SVGEGT. The CDR3 is made up of 13 amino acids. The ends lost 4 bases at V and 10 bases at J; junction bases unmatched: 5.

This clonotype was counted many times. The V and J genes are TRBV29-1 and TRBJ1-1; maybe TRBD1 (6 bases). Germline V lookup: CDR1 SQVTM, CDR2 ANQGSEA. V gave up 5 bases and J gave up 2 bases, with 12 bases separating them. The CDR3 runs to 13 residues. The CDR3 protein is CSVLLGANTEAFF. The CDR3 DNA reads TGCAGCGTTCTTCTGGGGGCAAACACTGAAGCTTTCTTT.

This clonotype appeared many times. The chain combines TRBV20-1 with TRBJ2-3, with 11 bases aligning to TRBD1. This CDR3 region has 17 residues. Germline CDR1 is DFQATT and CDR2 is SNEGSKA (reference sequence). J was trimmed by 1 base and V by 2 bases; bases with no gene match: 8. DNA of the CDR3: TGCAGTGCTAGAAGCCGGGACAGGGGGGGCGGCACAGATACGCAGTATTTT. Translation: CSARSRDRGGGTDTQYF.

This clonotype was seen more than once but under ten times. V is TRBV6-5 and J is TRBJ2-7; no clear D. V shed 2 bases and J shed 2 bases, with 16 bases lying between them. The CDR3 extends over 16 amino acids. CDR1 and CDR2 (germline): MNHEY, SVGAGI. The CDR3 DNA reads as TGTGCCAGCAGTTACGATTTGGTCGGCCCCCCCTACGAGCAGTACTTC. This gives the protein CASSYDLVGPPYEQYF.

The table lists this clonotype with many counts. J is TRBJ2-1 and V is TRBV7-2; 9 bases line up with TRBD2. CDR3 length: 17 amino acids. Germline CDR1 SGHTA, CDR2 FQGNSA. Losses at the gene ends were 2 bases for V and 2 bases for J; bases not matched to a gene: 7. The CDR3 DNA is TGTGCCAGCAGCTTATGGGGGGCTAGCGGGACCTACAATGAGCAGTTCTTC. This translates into CASSLWGASGTYNEQFF.

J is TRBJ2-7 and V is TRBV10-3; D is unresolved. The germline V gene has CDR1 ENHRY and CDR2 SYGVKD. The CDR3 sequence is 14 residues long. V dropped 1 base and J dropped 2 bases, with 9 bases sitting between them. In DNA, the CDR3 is TGTGCCATCAGTGAGTTTCTGGGAACCTACGAGCAGTACTTC. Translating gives CAISEFLGTYEQYF.

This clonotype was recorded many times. CDR3 amino acids: CASSWGLAGSYEQYF. The CDR3 DNA sequence: TGTGCCAGCAGCTGGGGACTAGCGGGTTCCTACGAGCAGTACTTC. This chain uses TRBV7-2 with TRBJ2-7, with TRBD2 identical over 12 bases. Germline CDR1 and CDR2: SGHTA and FQGNSA. The V segment lost 4 bases and the J segment 1 base; nucleotides outside the gene matches: 2. The CDR3 loop spans 15 amino acids.

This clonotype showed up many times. The CDR3 protein is CASSYLAYEQYF. The CDR3 region has the DNA TGTGCCAGCAGCTACCTAGCCTACGAGCAGTACTTC. This chain uses TRBV7-2 with TRBJ2-7; D is unclear. The CDR3 has 12 amino acids. CDR1 is SGHTA and CDR2 is FQGNSA in the germline V gene. V lost 4 bases and J 2 bases, leaving 6 bases between the germline ends. The full variable domain, rest sourced from reference TRBV7-2 and TRBJ2-7, is GAGVSQSPSNKVTEKGKDVELRCDPISGHTALYWYRQSLGQGLEFLIYFQGNSAPDKSGLPSDRFSAERTGGSVSTLTIQRTQQEDSAVYLCASSYLAYEQYFGPGTRLTVT.

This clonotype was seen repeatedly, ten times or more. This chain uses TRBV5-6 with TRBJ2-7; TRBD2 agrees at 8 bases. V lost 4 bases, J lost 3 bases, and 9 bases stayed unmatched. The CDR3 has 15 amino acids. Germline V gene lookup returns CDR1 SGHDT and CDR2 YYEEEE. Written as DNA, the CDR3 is TGTGCCAGCAGCCGGGGGGGGCGGGCCTACTACGAGCAGTACTTC. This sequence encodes CASSRGGRAYYEQYF.

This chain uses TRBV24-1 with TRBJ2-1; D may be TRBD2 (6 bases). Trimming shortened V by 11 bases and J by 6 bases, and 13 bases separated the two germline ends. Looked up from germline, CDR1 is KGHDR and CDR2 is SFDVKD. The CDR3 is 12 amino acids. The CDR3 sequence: CAIRGSSNEQFF. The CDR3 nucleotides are TGTGCCATCCGGGGGTCAAGCAATGAGCAGTTCTTC.

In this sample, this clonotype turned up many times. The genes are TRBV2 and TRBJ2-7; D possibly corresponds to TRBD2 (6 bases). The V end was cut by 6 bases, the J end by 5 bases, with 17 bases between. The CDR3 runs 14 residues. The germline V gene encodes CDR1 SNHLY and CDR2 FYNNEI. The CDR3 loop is CASRDPRGSDEQYF. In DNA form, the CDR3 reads TGTGCCAGCAGGGATCCCCGGGGGAGCGACGAGCAGTACTTC.

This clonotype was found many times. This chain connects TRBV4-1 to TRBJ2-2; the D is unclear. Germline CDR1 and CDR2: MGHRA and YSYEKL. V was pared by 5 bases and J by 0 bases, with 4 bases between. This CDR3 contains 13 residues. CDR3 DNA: TGCGCCAGCAGCGATACGAACACCGGGGAGCTGTTTTTT. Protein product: CASSDTNTGELFF.

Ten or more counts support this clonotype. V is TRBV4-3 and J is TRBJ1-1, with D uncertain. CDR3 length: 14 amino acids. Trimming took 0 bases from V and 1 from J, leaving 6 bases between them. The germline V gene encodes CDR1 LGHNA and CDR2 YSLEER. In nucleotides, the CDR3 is TGCGCCAGCAGCCAAGATCGAGGGAACACTGAAGCTTTCTTT. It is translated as CASSQDRGNTEAFF.

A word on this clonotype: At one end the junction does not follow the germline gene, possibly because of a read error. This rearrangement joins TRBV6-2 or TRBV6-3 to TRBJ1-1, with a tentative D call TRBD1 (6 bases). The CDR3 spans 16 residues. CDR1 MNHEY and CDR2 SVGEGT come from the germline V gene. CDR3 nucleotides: TGTGCCAGCAGTTGGCTGCCTGGGACAAGGGACACTGATGCTTTCTTT. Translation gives CASSWLPGTRDTDAFF.

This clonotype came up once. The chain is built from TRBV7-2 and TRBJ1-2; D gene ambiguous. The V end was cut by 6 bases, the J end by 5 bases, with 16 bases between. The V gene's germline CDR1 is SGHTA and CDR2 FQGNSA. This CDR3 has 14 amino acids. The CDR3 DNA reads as TGTGCCAGCAGAGACCGCGGGATGGCGTATGGCTACACCTTC. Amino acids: CASRDRGMAYGYTF.

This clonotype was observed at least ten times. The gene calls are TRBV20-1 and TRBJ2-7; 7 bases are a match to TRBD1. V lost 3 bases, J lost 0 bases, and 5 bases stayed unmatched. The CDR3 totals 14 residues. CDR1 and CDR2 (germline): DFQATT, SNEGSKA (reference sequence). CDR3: CSARGDSSSYEQYF. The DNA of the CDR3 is TGCAGTGCTAGGGGGGACAGCAGCTCCTACGAGCAGTACTTC.

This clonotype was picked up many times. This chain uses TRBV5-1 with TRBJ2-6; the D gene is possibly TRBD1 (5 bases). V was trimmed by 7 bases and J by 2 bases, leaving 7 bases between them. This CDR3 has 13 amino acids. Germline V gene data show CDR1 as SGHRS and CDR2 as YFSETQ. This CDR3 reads CASLGAGANVLTF. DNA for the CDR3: TGCGCCAGCCTAGGGGCTGGGGCCAACGTCCTGACTTTC. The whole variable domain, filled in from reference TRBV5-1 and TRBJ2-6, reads KAGVTQTPRYLIKTRGQQVTLSCSPISGHRSVSWYQQTPGQGLQFLFEYFSETQRNKGNFPGRFSGRQFSNSRSEMNVSTLELGDSALYLCASLGAGANVLTFGAGSRLTVL.

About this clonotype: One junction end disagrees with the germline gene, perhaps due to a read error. CDR3 loop: CASSSKNTGELFF. CDR3 coding DNA: TGTGCCAGCAGCTCTAAAAACACCGGGGAGCTGTTTTTT. The chain joins TRBV5-1 to TRBJ2-2; D remains unclear. Germline values: CDR1 SGHRS, CDR2 YFSETQ. The CDR3 runs 13 residues.

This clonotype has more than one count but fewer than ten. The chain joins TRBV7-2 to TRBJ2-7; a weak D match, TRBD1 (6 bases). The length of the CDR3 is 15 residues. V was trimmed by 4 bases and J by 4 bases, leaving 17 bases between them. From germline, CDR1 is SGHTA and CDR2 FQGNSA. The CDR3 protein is CASSSPGAGTYEQYF. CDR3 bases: TGTGCCAGCAGCTCCCCAGGGGCAGGTACATACGAGCAGTACTTC.

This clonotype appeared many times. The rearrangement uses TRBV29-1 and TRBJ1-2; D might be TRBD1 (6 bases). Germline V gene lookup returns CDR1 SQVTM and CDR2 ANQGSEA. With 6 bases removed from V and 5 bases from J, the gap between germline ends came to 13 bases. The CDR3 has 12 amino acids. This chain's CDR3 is CSVEGGRYGYTF. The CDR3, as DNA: TGCAGCGTGGAGGGGGGTCGATATGGCTACACCTTC.

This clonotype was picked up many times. The CDR3 reads CASNPQGASTGELFF. In DNA, the CDR3 is TGCGCCAGCAACCCACAGGGGGCTTCTACCGGGGAGCTGTTTTTT. The chain couples TRBV5-1 to TRBJ2-2; 9 bases fit TRBD1. The trim removed 6 bases at V and 5 bases at J, leaving 8 bases unmatched. This CDR3 comprises 15 residues. Germline V lookup: CDR1 SGHRS, CDR2 YFSETQ.